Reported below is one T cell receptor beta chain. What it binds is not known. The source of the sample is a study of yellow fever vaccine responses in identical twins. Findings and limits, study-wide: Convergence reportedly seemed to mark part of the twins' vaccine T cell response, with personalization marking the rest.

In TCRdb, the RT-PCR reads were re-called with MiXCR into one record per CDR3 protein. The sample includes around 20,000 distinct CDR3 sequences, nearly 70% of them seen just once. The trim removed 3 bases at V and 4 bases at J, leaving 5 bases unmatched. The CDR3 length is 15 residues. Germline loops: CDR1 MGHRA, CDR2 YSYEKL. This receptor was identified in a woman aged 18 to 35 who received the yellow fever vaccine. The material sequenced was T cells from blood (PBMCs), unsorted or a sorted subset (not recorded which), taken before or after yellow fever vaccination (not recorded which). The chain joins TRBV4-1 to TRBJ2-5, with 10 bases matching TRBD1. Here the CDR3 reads CASSHRDRGGETQYF. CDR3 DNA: TGCGCCAGCAGCCACCGGGACAGGGGTGGAGAGACCCAGTACTTC.